One sample yielded the 18 T cell receptor beta chains listed below, sequenced in a study of technical replicates of blood from several donors. The method was immunoSEQ multiplex PCR; TCRdb's version includes in-frame clones alone and lacks a portion of them. The sample contains tens of thousands of clones, 98% of which appear only once. The source material was T cells isolated from PBMCs. The receptors here all came from a human donor in good health.

V is TRBV28 and J is TRBJ2-7, with D uncertain. The CDR3 is 13 amino acids. The V gene lost 5 bases and the J gene lost 5 bases, with 13 bases spanning the gap. Germline V gene lookup returns CDR1 MDHEN and CDR2 SYDVKM. CDR3 protein: CASSHSPIHEQYF. CDR3 DNA: TGTGCCAGCAGTCACTCCCCTATCCACGAGCAGTACTTC. Supplemented by reference TRBV28 and TRBJ2-7, the full variable domain reads DVKVTQSSRYLVKRTGEKVFLECVQDMDHENMFWYRQDPGLGLRLIYFSYDVKMKEKGDIPEGYSVSREKKERFSLILESASTNQTSMYLCASSHSPIHEQYFGPGTRLTVT.

V and J are TRBV6-5 and TRBJ1-5, with 12 bases lining up with TRBD1. CDR1 and CDR2 from the germline V gene are MNHEY and SVGAGI. The CDR3 runs 15 residues. V lost 6 bases, J lost 6 bases, and 6 bases stayed unmatched. The CDR3 loop is CASRSGTGGSQPQHF. The CDR3, as DNA: TGTGCCAGCAGGTCCGGGACAGGGGGCAGTCAGCCCCAGCATTTT.

This clone was detected once. The chain recombines TRBV9 with TRBJ1-3; D is unclear. With 3 bases removed from V and 2 bases from J, the gap between germline ends came to 9 bases. CDR1 and CDR2 (germline): SGDLS, YYNGEE. The CDR3 totals 14 residues. The CDR3 is CASSDGGTGNTIYF. In nucleotides, the CDR3 is TGTGCCAGCAGCGATGGAGGGACTGGAAACACCATATATTTT.

The gene calls are TRBV5-1 and TRBJ2-5; D perhaps matches TRBD2 (5 bases). The CDR3 consists of 14 residues. Trimming cost V 0 bases and J 1 base, with 7 bases left between them. The germline CDR1 and CDR2 sequences are SGHRS and YFSETQ. The CDR3 is CASSLERGQETQYF. The DNA of the CDR3 is TGCGCCAGCAGCTTGGAACGGGGCCAAGAGACCCAGTACTTC.

The J gene is TRBJ2-7, the V gene TRBV6-5, with TRBD2 identical over 7 bases. J lost 7 bases, V lost 8 bases, and 11 bases had no gene match. Germline CDR1 MNHEY, CDR2 SVGAGI. The CDR3 consists of 13 residues. As DNA, the CDR3 is TGTGCCAGCCGGACTGGCGGGAGTGAGGAGCAGTACTTC. Amino acids: CASRTGGSEEQYF.

V usage is TRBV4-1 and J usage is TRBJ1-4, with 7 nucleotides matching TRBD1. This CDR3 region has 19 residues. Trimming cost V 0 bases and J 3 bases; bases outside gene matches: 13. CDR1 is MGHRA, CDR2 YSYEKL, per germline. The CDR3, as DNA: TGCGCCAGCAGCCAAGAGCCGACAGGGTACAGGGCGGCTAATGAAAAACTGTTTTTT. This codes for CASSQEPTGYRAANEKLFF.

V gene TRBV18 combines with J gene TRBJ2-7; possible D gene TRBD2, 6 bases. The germline gives CDR1 KGHSH, CDR2 LQKENI. The ends were cut back, 3 bases at V and 0 bases at J, with 15 bases in the middle. There are 16 residues in the CDR3. The CDR3: CASSPPSGRSSYEQYF. CDR3 bases: TGTGCCAGCTCACCCCCCTCTGGGAGGAGCTCCTACGAGCAGTACTTC.

J is TRBJ1-1 and V is TRBV7-6; D is unresolved. The V gene lost 5 bases and the J gene lost 1 base, with 8 bases spanning the gap. CDR3 length equals 13 residues. Germline V gene sequence: CDR1 SGHVS, CDR2 FNYEAQ. CDR3 sequence: CASSPGRNTEAFF. CDR3 in DNA: TGTGCCAGCAGCCCTGGCCGGAACACTGAAGCTTTCTTT.

The chain couples TRBV9 to TRBJ2-7, with a weak D call TRBD1 (6 bases). CDR1 SGDLS and CDR2 YYNGEE come from the germline V gene. This CDR3 is 14 amino acids long. The V end was cut by 5 bases, the J end by 4 bases, with 16 bases between. The CDR3 loop is CASSPSGQGYEQYF. The CDR3 DNA reads as TGTGCCAGCAGTCCATCGGGGCAGGGGTACGAGCAGTACTTC.

This clone was seen once. The chain combines TRBV27 with TRBJ2-7; D is perhaps TRBD1 (5 bases). The CDR3 totals 14 residues. Germline CDR1 is MNHEY and CDR2 is SMNVEV (reference sequence). V was shortened by 4 bases and J by 0 bases, with 10 bases between the two germline ends. CDR3 loop: CASSWGSTSYEQYF. The CDR3, as DNA: TGTGCCAGCAGTTGGGGCAGCACCTCCTACGAGCAGTACTTC.

The CDR3 DNA reads as TGTACGACGGGGGTCGGAGGCACAGATACGCAGTATTTT. Its protein product is CTTGVGGTDTQYF. The chain couples TRBV6-1 to TRBJ2-3, with a possible D match to TRBD2 (6 bases). Germline CDR1 and CDR2: MNHNS and SASEGT. This CDR3 has 13 residues.

The V and J genes are TRBV30 and TRBJ1-5; TRBD1 aligns across 8 bases. The length of the CDR3 is 15 residues. Per the germline V gene, CDR1 is GTSNPN and CDR2 is SVGIG (reference sequence). After removal of 0 bases from V and 7 bases from J, the junction contained 8 bases not matched to a gene. CDR3: CAWSVPGQGVQPQHF. The CDR3 nucleotides are TGTGCCTGGAGTGTACCCGGACAGGGTGTGCAGCCCCAGCATTTT.

The genes are TRBV29-1 and TRBJ1-1; D not resolved. The CDR3 loop spans 11 amino acids. CDR1 and CDR2 (germline): SQVTM, ANQGSEA. V lost 3 bases to trimming and J lost 3 bases, with 5 bases between them. CDR3 coding DNA: TGCAGCGTTGATAGTTACACTGAAGCTTTCTTT. Amino acids: CSVDSYTEAFF.

The chain couples TRBV27 to TRBJ2-7; a weak D match, TRBD1 (6 bases). The CDR3 is made up of 13 amino acids. The V and J ends lost 9 bases and 0 bases respectively, with 12 bases between them. Germline V gene data show CDR1 as MNHEY and CDR2 as SMNVEV (reference sequence). The DNA of the CDR3 is TGTGCCAGTAAGGACAGTACCTCCTACGAGCAGTACTTC. This gives the protein CASKDSTSYEQYF.

V usage is TRBV28 and J usage is TRBJ1-2, with D maybe TRBD1 (5 bases). The CDR3 runs 13 residues. CDR1 and CDR2 from the germline V gene are MDHEN and SYDVKM. V lost 7 bases, J lost 8 bases, and 17 bases lay in between. The CDR3 region has the DNA TGTGCCAGCACTTGGGGGGGTTTCTTCGGCTACACCTTC. Its translation: CASTWGGFFGYTF.

The chain is built from TRBV5-1 and TRBJ2-1; TRBD2 is a possible D gene (6 bases). Germline V gene lookup returns CDR1 SGHRS and CDR2 YFSETQ. V was cut by 0 bases and J by 5 bases, with 6 bases left in between. The CDR3 covers 13 residues. The CDR3 DNA reads as TGCGCCAGCAGCTTGGGGGGGGACAATGAGCAGTTCTTC. Protein sequence: CASSLGGDNEQFF.

The V call is TRBV6-6, the J call TRBJ1-2; TRBD1 matches at 8 bases. Germline V gene sequence: CDR1 MNHNY, CDR2 SVGAGI (reference sequence). The CDR3 sequence is 15 residues long. Losses at the gene ends were 8 bases for V and 8 bases for J; bases not matched to a gene: 16. CDR3 sequence reads: CASSGLGQEVQGYTF. CDR3 bases: TGTGCCAGCTCCGGATTGGGACAGGAAGTTCAGGGCTACACCTTC.

V gene TRBV7-6 combines with J gene TRBJ1-3; D is unresolved. V lost 5 bases and J 2 bases, leaving 13 bases between the germline ends. CDR1 is SGHVS, CDR2 FNYEAQ, per germline. The CDR3 contains 15 residues. CDR3 bases: TGTGCCAGCAGCGGTGTGACAAGAGCTGGAAACACCATATATTTT. Its translation is CASSGVTRAGNTIYF.